The 24 T cell receptor beta chains below all came from one sample that was sequenced in a study of vaccination and CD4 T cells after COVID-19. The antigens of these receptors remain unknown. The study sequenced cultured CD4+ T cell DNA using the Oncomine TCR Beta short-read assay. Each CDR3 protein gets one entry after TCRdb re-called the PCR reads with MiXCR. The sample consists of 10,000 to 13,000 distinct CDR3 sequences, 77% of them appearing once. Treatment: approximately 9-day PBMC culture with coronavirus spike peptide pools or control peptides (ViraFEST assay). Sequencing input: CD4+ T cells from blood, cultured in vitro. These receptors originate from a human donor who had recovered from COVID-19.

This clonotype was picked up one time. The rearrangement links TRBV19 to TRBJ1-2; 9 bases align to TRBD1. J was trimmed by 7 bases and V by 4 bases; bases with no gene match: 7. There are 14 residues in the CDR3. The germline CDR1 and CDR2 sequences are LNHDA and SQIVND (reference sequence). CDR3 region: CASSRIQGAPGYTF. CDR3 in DNA: TGTGCCAGTAGTAGAATACAGGGGGCGCCTGGCTACACCTTC.

DNA of the CDR3: TGTGCCAGCAGTTTGGGGGTCGCTTATAACTATGGCTACACCTTC. Its translation is CASSLGVAYNYGYTF. The V gene is TRBV12-3 or TRBV12-4, the J gene TRBJ1-2, with D maybe TRBD1 (5 bases). Trimming shortened V by 3 bases and J by 1 base, and 12 bases separated the two germline ends. The CDR3 extends over 15 amino acids.

This clonotype was found once. J is TRBJ2-3 and V is TRBV20-1, with TRBD2 matching over 9 bases. The germline V gene has CDR1 DFQATT and CDR2 SNEGSKA (reference sequence). V shed 2 bases and J 6 bases; nucleotides not matched to a gene: 6. The CDR3 loop spans 14 amino acids. The CDR3 DNA is TGCAGTGCTAGATCCAGCGGGAGGACGGATACGCAGTATTTT. It encodes CSARSSGRTDTQYF.

The CDR3, as DNA: TGCAGTGCTAAAGGGGGGCCTACTGAAGCTTTCTTT. This translates into CSAKGGPTEAFF. The chain combines TRBV20-1 with TRBJ1-1, with D possibly being TRBD1 (6 bases). This CDR3 region has 12 residues. Germline V gene data show CDR1 as DFQATT and CDR2 as SNEGSKA (reference sequence). The germline V and J ends were trimmed by 4 bases and 5 bases, with 11 bases remaining between them.

This clonotype was detected only a few times. V gene TRBV7-2 combines with J gene TRBJ2-2; 14 bases are a match to TRBD2. The CDR3 runs to 17 residues. Germline V lookup: CDR1 SGHTA, CDR2 FQGNSA. V trimming: 1 base; J trimming: 7 bases; junction bases outside the gene matches: 5. The CDR3 coding sequence is TGTGCCAGCAGCTTAGGACTAGCGGGAGGGCGGAGCGGGGAGCTGTTTTTT. This gives the protein CASSLGLAGGRSGELFF.

This clonotype was counted only a few times. The chain employs TRBV11-2 and TRBJ1-1, with a weak D call TRBD1 (5 bases). V was shortened by 2 bases and J by 5 bases, with 12 bases between the two germline ends. This CDR3 has 14 residues. Looked up from germline, CDR1 is SGHAT and CDR2 is FQNNGV. DNA for the CDR3: TGTGCCAGCAGCTTACGGGACTCCAGGACTGAAGCTTTCTTT. Encoded protein: CASSLRDSRTEAFF.

In its sample, this clonotype was seen a few times. This chain uses TRBV7-9 with TRBJ1-1; 8 bases align to TRBD1. The CDR3 loop spans 14 amino acids. V was clipped by 5 bases and J by 6 bases; unmatched bases: 8. CDR1 is SEHNR and CDR2 is FQNEAQ in the germline V gene (reference sequence). CDR3 in DNA: TGTGCCAGCAGCCCGACAGGGGTGCGGCCTGAAGCTTTCTTT. Translating it yields CASSPTGVRPEAFF.

CDR3 bases: TGCAGTGCCGAAGGACAGTTCAATCAGCCCCAGCATTTT. Translation: CSAEGQFNQPQHF. The chain is built from TRBV20-1 and TRBJ1-5; a weak D match, TRBD1 (6 bases). Germline lookup yields CDR1 DFQATT and CDR2 SNEGSKA (reference sequence). CDR3 length: 13 residues. Trimming shortened V by 6 bases and J by 3 bases, and 12 bases separated the two germline ends.

There are a few counts of this clonotype. The chain carries TRBV11-2 and TRBJ2-3; 9 bases map to TRBD2. Germline V gene sequence: CDR1 SGHAT, CDR2 FQNNGV. V gave up 2 bases and J gave up 4 bases; unmatched junction bases: 4. The CDR3 contains 15 residues. The CDR3 sequence: CASSLRAGGADTQYF. The CDR3 DNA sequence: TGTGCCAGCAGCTTACGAGCGGGAGGTGCAGATACGCAGTATTTT.

The rearrangement uses TRBV4-1 and TRBJ1-2, with D possibly being TRBD1 (5 bases). Per germline, CDR1 MGHRA and CDR2 YSYEKL. CDR3 length equals 18 residues. Between the trimmed V and J ends, which lost 3 bases and 2 bases, there was a span of 22 bases. The CDR3 loop is CASSQGDGRAQKNYGYTF. CDR3 DNA: TGCGCCAGCAGCCAGGGGGACGGCCGAGCCCAGAAAAACTATGGCTACACCTTC.

J is TRBJ1-5 and V is TRBV24-1; the D is unclear. Germline V CDR1 and CDR2: KGHDR, SFDVKD. Trimming stripped 9 bases from V and 6 bases from J, with 8 bases between. The CDR3 sequence is 11 residues long. CDR3 sequence reads: CATGRSQPQHF. Written as DNA, the CDR3 is TGTGCCACCGGAAGAAGTCAGCCCCAGCATTTT.

V usage is TRBV19 and J usage is TRBJ1-2; perhaps TRBD1 as D (5 bases). The CDR3 extends over 16 amino acids. Trimming pared 6 bases from V and 0 bases from J, leaving 17 bases between. CDR1 and CDR2 (germline): LNHDA, SQIVND (reference sequence). The CDR3 region is CASSPLEGRTNYGYTF. The CDR3 region has the DNA TGTGCCAGTAGCCCATTGGAGGGGCGAACTAACTATGGCTACACCTTC.

The chain joins TRBV6-2 or TRBV6-3 to TRBJ2-7; the D is unclear. This CDR3 region has 15 residues. Between the trimmed V and J ends, which lost 2 bases and 0 bases, there was a span of 11 bases. Germline V gene sequence: CDR1 MNHEY, CDR2 SVGEGT. The CDR3 DNA is TGTGCCAGCAGTTACATCCTCATGAACTCCTACGAGCAGTACTTC. Amino acid sequence: CASSYILMNSYEQYF.

This clonotype was found a few times. The chain uses TRBV30 and TRBJ1-6; 8 positions match TRBD1. Germline V CDR1 and CDR2: GTSNPN, SVGIG (reference sequence). J gave up 7 bases and V 3 bases, and 8 bases lay outside the gene matches. The CDR3 contains 15 residues. DNA for the CDR3: TGTGCCTGGAGGCCCCCCAGGGGGCCCAATTCACCCCTCCACTTT. Translation gives CAWRPPRGPNSPLHF.

This clonotype came up once. This chain joins TRBV6-1 and TRBJ2-1; D ambiguous. The germline CDR1 and CDR2 sequences are MNHNS and SASEGT. The CDR3 sequence is 16 residues long. V lost 4 bases and J lost 2, with 15 bases in between. CDR3 sequence reads: CASSGRPLIPYNEQFF. DNA of the CDR3: TGTGCCAGCAGTGGCAGACCCCTCATTCCCTACAATGAGCAGTTCTTC.

This rearrangement joins TRBV19 to TRBJ2-4; the match to TRBD1 covers 11 bases. This CDR3 is 16 amino acids long. Unmatched junction bases numbered 2, after V lost 3 bases and J lost 1 base. Germline values: CDR1 LNHDA, CDR2 SQIVND (reference sequence). The CDR3 spells CASSMWDRGAKNIQYF. In nucleotides, the CDR3 is TGTGCCAGTAGTATGTGGGACAGGGGGGCCAAAAACATTCAGTACTTC.

The chain recombines TRBV30 with TRBJ1-1; D uncertain. The germline V gene has CDR1 GTSNPN and CDR2 SVGIG (reference sequence). V shed 2 bases and J shed 5 bases, with 3 bases lying between them. This CDR3 contains 10 residues. CDR3 in amino acids: CAWSQTEAFF. CDR3 coding DNA: TGTGCCTGGAGTCAAACTGAAGCTTTCTTT.

This rearrangement joins TRBV20-1 to TRBJ1-5; D unclear. The germline gives CDR1 DFQATT, CDR2 SNEGSKA (reference sequence). With 1 base removed from V and 0 bases from J, the gap between germline ends came to 7 bases. The CDR3 length is 14 residues. The CDR3 DNA follows: TGCAGTGCTAGAGGGGATGTTAGCAATCAGCCCCAGCATTTT. It specifies CSARGDVSNQPQHF.

The chain has TRBV2 and TRBJ1-5; the D gene is possibly TRBD1 (6 bases). Germline V gene sequence: CDR1 SNHLY, CDR2 FYNNEI. The CDR3 consists of 15 residues. Trimming removed 5 bases from V and 0 bases from J, with 11 bases in between. The CDR3 nucleotides read TGTGCCAGCAGTTCACAGGGATATAGCAATCAGCCCCAGCATTTT. Encoded protein: CASSSQGYSNQPQHF. Based on the CDR3 plus reference TRBV2 and TRBJ1-5, the full variable domain is EPEVTQTPSHQVTQMGQEVILRCVPISNHLYFYWYRQILGQKVEFLVSFYNNEISEKSEIFDDQFSVERPDGSNFTLKIRSTKLEDSAMYFCASSSQGYSNQPQHFGDGTRLSIL.

This sequence joins TRBV7-2 and TRBJ2-1; no reliable D call. The V and J ends lost 3 bases and 2 bases respectively, with 5 bases between them. Germline CDR1 SGHTA, CDR2 FQGNSA. The CDR3 consists of 13 residues. CDR3 sequence reads: CASSFRPYNEQFF. CDR3 coding DNA: TGTGCCAGCAGCTTCAGGCCCTACAATGAGCAGTTCTTC. Together with reference TRBV7-2 and TRBJ2-1, the CDR3 gives the full variable domain: GAGVSQSPSNKVTEKGKDVELRCDPISGHTALYWYRQSLGQGLEFLIYFQGNSAPDKSGLPSDRFSAERTGGSVSTLTIQRTQQEDSAVYLCASSFRPYNEQFFGPGTRLTVL.

CDR3 amino acids: CASTPAGGLREQYF. CDR3 DNA sequence: TGTGCCAGCACCCCAGCGGGCGGACTGCGGGAGCAGTACTTC. This chain joins TRBV7-9 and TRBJ2-7, with D possibly TRBD2 on 6 matching bases. This CDR3 region has 14 residues. The germline gives CDR1 SEHNR, CDR2 FQNEAQ (reference sequence). V was cut by 7 bases and J by 7 bases, with 20 bases left in between.

This clonotype was picked up a small number of times. The V call is TRBV20-1, the J call TRBJ1-6; possible D gene TRBD1, 6 bases. V shed 4 bases and J shed 5 bases, with 12 bases lying between them. Germline V gene lookup returns CDR1 DFQATT and CDR2 SNEGSKA (reference sequence). The CDR3 is 14 residues long. CDR3 DNA: TGCAGTGCTAAGGTGGGACAAAATAATTCACCCCTCCACTTT. Its translation is CSAKVGQNNSPLHF.

The V and J genes are TRBV7-8 and TRBJ1-1, with no clear D. Looked up from germline, CDR1 is SGHVS and CDR2 is FQNEAQ. V was cut by 4 bases and J by 0 bases, with 9 bases left in between. The CDR3 spans 14 residues. CDR3 nucleotide sequence: TGTGCCAGCAGCTCAGGACGGATGAACACTGAAGCTTTCTTT. Translation: CASSSGRMNTEAFF.

The chain has TRBV7-2 and TRBJ1-6, with 9 bases matching TRBD1. The junction had 7 bases not matched to a gene; V was cut back by 7 bases and J by 9 bases. CDR1 and CDR2 from the germline V gene are SGHTA and FQGNSA. This CDR3 contains 14 residues. For the CDR3, the DNA is TGTGCCAGCACCCCCGGACAGGGGTTTTCACCCCTCCACTTT. Translated: CASTPGQGFSPLHF.